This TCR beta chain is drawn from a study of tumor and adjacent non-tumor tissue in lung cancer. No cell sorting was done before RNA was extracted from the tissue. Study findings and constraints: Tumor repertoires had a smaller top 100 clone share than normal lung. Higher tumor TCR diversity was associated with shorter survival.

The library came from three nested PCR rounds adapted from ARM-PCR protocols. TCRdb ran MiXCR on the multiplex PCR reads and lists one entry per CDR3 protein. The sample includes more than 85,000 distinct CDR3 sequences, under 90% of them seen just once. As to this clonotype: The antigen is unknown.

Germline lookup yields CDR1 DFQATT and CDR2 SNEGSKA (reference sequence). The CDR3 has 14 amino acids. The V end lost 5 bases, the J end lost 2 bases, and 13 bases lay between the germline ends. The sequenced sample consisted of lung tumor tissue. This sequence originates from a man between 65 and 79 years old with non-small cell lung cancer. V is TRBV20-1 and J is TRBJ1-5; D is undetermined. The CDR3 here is CSAQVLGGNQPQHF. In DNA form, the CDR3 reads TGCAGTGCTCAAGTACTCGGGGGCAATCAGCCCCAGCATTTT.